This T cell receptor (beta chain) appears in the sequencing data of a study of identical twins. Overall study findings and caveats: Insertions were reduced in abundant cord blood beta clonotypes but not in memory repertoires.

Germline V gene sequence: CDR1 SGDLS, CDR2 YYNGEE. V lost 1 base, J lost 4 bases, and 5 bases stayed unmatched. This CDR3 region has 15 residues. TCRdb reprocessed the 5' RACE reads with MiXCR, giving one entry per CDR3 protein. Among around 470,000 distinct CDR3 sequences listed, 14% were seen once. As regards this clonotype: The antigen is not known.

These data were likewise used in another study, on yellow fever vaccine responses in identical twins.

Sequencing input: CD4+ T cells sorted from blood. The V gene is TRBV9, the J gene TRBJ2-1; 7 nucleotides align to TRBD2. This receptor was obtained from a woman younger than 35 in good health. The DNA for the CDR3 is TGTGCCAGCAGCGTAAGCGGGACTTCATACAATGAGCAGTTCTTC. Encoded protein: CASSVSGTSYNEQFF.